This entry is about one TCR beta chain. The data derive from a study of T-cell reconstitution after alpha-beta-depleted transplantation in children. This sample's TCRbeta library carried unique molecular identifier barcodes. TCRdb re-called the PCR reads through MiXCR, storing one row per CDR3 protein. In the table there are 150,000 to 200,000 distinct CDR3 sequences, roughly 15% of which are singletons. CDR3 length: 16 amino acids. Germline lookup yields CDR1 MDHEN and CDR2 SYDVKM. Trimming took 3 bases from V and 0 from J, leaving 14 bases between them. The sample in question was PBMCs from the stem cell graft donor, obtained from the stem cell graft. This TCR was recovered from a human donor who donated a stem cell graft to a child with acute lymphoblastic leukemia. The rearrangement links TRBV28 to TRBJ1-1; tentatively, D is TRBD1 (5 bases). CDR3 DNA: TGTGCCAGCAGTTTTCTCAGGGAGGGGTTGAACACTGAAGCTTTCTTT. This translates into CASSFLREGLNTEAFF.